This section outlines one TCR beta chain sequence together with its context. V gave up 0 bases and J gave up 13 bases, with 15 bases separating them. Germline assignment: CDR1 ENHRY and CDR2 SYGVKD. This CDR3 region has 13 residues. TCRdb's copy holds only in-frame clones and misses some; the assay was immunoSEQ multiplex PCR. The sample shows 430,000 or so clones, 85% to 90% of them seen only once. The data stem from a study of blood T cell repertoires in COVID-19. On the study more broadly: The analysed material was cDNA or gDNA that came from T cells, B-cell-depleted T cells, or PBMCs.

Resolution of symptoms, clearance, or two negative PCRs was present in recovered Cohort 3 donors. Sequenced: PBMCs or T cells enriched from blood (not recorded which). The source is a woman in her thirties or forties who had recovered from COVID-19. The rearrangement links TRBV10-3 to TRBJ1-2; a possible D gene is TRBD1 (5 bases). Here the CDR3 DNA reads TGTGCCATCAGTGAGTCGGGGGGGATTGTATTCACCTTC. Amino acids: CAISESGGIVFTF.